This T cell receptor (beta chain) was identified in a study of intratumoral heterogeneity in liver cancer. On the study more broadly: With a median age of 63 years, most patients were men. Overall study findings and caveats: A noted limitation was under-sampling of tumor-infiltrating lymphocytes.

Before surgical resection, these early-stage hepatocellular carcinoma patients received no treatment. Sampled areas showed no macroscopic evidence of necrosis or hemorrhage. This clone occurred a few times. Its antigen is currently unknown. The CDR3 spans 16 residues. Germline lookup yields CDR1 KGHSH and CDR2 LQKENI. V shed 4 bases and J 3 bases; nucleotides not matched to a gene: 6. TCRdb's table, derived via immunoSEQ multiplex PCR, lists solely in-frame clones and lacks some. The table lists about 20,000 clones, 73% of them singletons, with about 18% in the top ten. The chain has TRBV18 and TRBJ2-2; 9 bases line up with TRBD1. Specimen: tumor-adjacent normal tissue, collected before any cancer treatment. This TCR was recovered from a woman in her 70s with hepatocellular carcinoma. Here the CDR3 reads CASSRPGQGDTGELFF. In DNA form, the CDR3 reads TGTGCCAGCTCACGACCGGGACAGGGTGACACCGGGGAGCTGTTTTTT. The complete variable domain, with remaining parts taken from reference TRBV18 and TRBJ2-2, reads NAGVMQNPRHLVRRRGQEARLRCSPMKGHSHVYWYRQLPEEGLKFMVYLQKENIIDESGMPKERFSAEFPKEGPSILRIQQVVRGDSAAYFCASSRPGQGDTGELFFGEGSRLTVL.